The source of this T cell receptor (beta chain) is a study of T-cell reconstitution after alpha-beta-depleted transplantation in children. This CDR3 has 18 residues. Looked up from germline, CDR1 is SGDLS and CDR2 is YYNGEE. The V segment lost 4 bases and the J segment 4 bases; nucleotides outside the gene matches: 12. Preparation of the TCRbeta library involved a method that used unique molecular identifiers. TCRdb reprocessed the PCR reads with MiXCR, giving one entry per CDR3 protein. The sample has about a million distinct CDR3 sequences, about 31% seen once. The source material was PBMCs, mostly from graft donor cells, sampled 360 days after TCRalphabeta/CD19-depleted stem cell transplant. This TCR was recovered from a boy younger than two who had a stem cell transplant for SCID, so the T cells may come from the graft donor. The rearrangement uses TRBV9 and TRBJ2-3; TRBD2 matches 13 bases. The CDR3: CASSTSPAGLAGADTQYF. The CDR3 DNA reads TGTGCCAGCAGCACGTCCCCCGCCGGACTAGCGGGGGCAGATACGCAGTATTTT.